The next 20 T cell receptor beta chains were all read from a single sample in a study of tumor and adjacent non-tumor tissue in lung cancer (dated by TCRdb to the late 2010s). Bulk unsorted tissue served as the source for RNA extraction, and RNA quality was assessed using a NanoDrop ND-1000 and an Agilent 2100. The library was obtained by multiplex PCR. TCRdb shows the sequencer as Illumina HiSeq 2500. TCRbeta libraries were built by three rounds of nested PCR using primers (Table S4), following protocols modified from ARM-PCR. TCRdb reprocessing: public reads trimmed at Q25 with fastp, clones called with MiXCR, in-frame beta chains kept. Entries are consolidated by CDR3 protein sequence, retaining the most common genes and DNA. For this sample there are just over 200,000 distinct CDR3 sequences; over 55% appear just once. The ten biggest clones cover 20% to 25% of the sample. Sequenced sample: lung tumor tissue. The receptors were gathered from a man in his 60s with non-small cell lung cancer.

Comments on this clonotype: Given the absence of the conserved phenylalanine or tryptophan at the CDR3 end, a read error is likely. Here the CDR3 reads CSASPGADNQPQYL. The CDR3 nucleotides read TGCAGTGCCAGCCCCGGGGCCGACAATCAGCCCCAGTATTTG. V gene TRBV20-1 combines with J gene TRBJ1-5; D may match TRBD1 or TRBD2 (5 bases each). The J call may be wrong; the DNA end is better matched by TRBJ2-3. The V gene's germline CDR1 is DFQATT and CDR2 SNEGSKA (reference sequence). The CDR3 runs 14 residues.

The chain couples TRBV6-1 to TRBJ1-2; TRBD1 agrees at 10 bases. Germline V gene data show CDR1 as MNHNS and CDR2 as SASEGT. With V trimmed by 3 bases and J by 8 bases, 12 bases remained unmatched. This CDR3 is built from 16 residues. The CDR3 protein is CASSEDRQGARGGYTF. The CDR3 DNA follows: TGTGCCAGCAGTGAGGATAGACAGGGGGCGCGTGGAGGCTACACCTTC.

Ten or more counts support this clonotype. Here the CDR3 reads CSALQGTSNEQYF. The DNA for the CDR3 is TGCAGTGCCCTACAGGGTACCAGCAACGAGCAGTACTTC. V and J are TRBV20-1 and TRBJ2-7, with a possible D match to TRBD1 (6 bases). The CDR3 totals 13 residues. V was cut by 6 bases and J by 5 bases, with 17 bases left in between. Germline lookup yields CDR1 DFQATT and CDR2 SNEGSKA (reference sequence).

The count of this clonotype is one. A much larger clone differs by one base, so this may be a read error. The chain couples TRBV29-1 to TRBJ2-3; 12 bases are a match to TRBD2. Germline values: CDR1 SQVTM, CDR2 ANQGSEA. This CDR3 contains 18 residues. J gave up 5 bases and V 4 bases, and 16 bases lay outside the gene matches. The CDR3 loop reads CSVARASGRASQGDTQYF. The CDR3 bases are TGCAGCGTTGCCCGGGCTAGCGGGAGGGCCAGTCAGGGAGATACGCAGTATTTT.

This clonotype appeared many times. This chain uses TRBV20-1 with TRBJ2-4; D possibly corresponds to TRBD2 (5 bases). This CDR3 is 14 amino acids long. Germline assignment: CDR1 DFQATT and CDR2 SNEGSKA (reference sequence). The CDR3 nucleotides are TGCAGCCAGGCCCCCGGGCCACGGGGAAACATTCAGTACTTC. It is translated as CSQAPGPRGNIQYF.

This clonotype appeared once. The CDR3 carries no conserved terminal phenylalanine or tryptophan, so it likely arises from a read error. Because the CDR3's place on the DNA is in doubt, the DNA is left out and the CDR3 is given as listed by TCRdb. The V gene is TRBV11-2, the J gene TRBJ1-2. Including both end residues, the CDR3 is 14 amino acids long. Germline CDR1 is SGHAT and CDR2 is FQNNGV. CDR3: CASSLTPATYGHTL.

This clonotype was observed a single time. At one end, the junction sequence differs from germline, possibly due to a read error. V gene TRBV6-1 combines with J gene TRBJ1-5; tentatively, D is TRBD1 (6 bases). The germline V gene has CDR1 MNHNS and CDR2 SASEGT. CDR3 size: 14 residues. CDR3 protein: CASSSGQTDQPKHF. CDR3 nucleotides: TGTGCCAGCAGTTCTGGACAGACTGATCAGCCCAAGCATTTT.

The V call is TRBV5-1, the J call TRBJ1-1; D is unresolved. Germline V CDR1 and CDR2: SGHRS, YFSETQ. This CDR3 is 14 amino acids long. V was clipped by 1 base and J by 0 bases, with 7 bases between them. Here the CDR3 reads CASSLTQLNTEAFF. Here the CDR3 DNA reads TGCGCCAGCAGCTTGACACAGTTGAACACTGAAGCTTTCTTT.

The chain couples TRBV11-1 to TRBJ2-5; no definite D call. The CDR3 sequence is 12 residues long. CDR1 is SGHAT and CDR2 is FQDESV in the germline V gene (reference sequence). As DNA, the CDR3 is TGTGTCAACAGCTTCCCCCAAGAGACCCAGTACTTC. Protein product: CVNSFPQETQYF.

Remarks on this clonotype: This may be a read error: a much more frequent sequence differs by one nucleotide. The chain recombines TRBV20-1 with TRBJ1-4; 7 bases agree with TRBD1. Germline V gene sequence: CDR1 DFQATT, CDR2 SNEGSKA (reference sequence). The CDR3 is 14 amino acids. The CDR3 spells CSAGQVPRNEQLFF. The CDR3 DNA reads TGCAGTGCTGGACAGGTCCCACGGAATGAACAACTGTTTTTT.

Comment on this clonotype: Its ends do not fully match the called genes, so a read error is possible. The chain is built from TRBV6-5 and TRBJ1-2; D remains unclear. This CDR3 spans 15 amino acids. Germline CDR1 is MNHEY and CDR2 is SVGAGI. CDR3 loop: CTSSKQPDHSYGYTF. The CDR3 coding sequence is TGTACCAGCAGCAAACAACCGGACCACAGCTATGGCTACACCTTC.

In nucleotides, the CDR3 is TGCAGTGCTAAAGAGACAGTTATGAACACTGAAGCTTTCTTT. This encodes CSAKETVMNTEAFF. This chain links TRBV20-1 with TRBJ1-1; D possibly corresponds to TRBD1 (5 bases). Trimming pared 4 bases from V and 0 bases from J, leaving 12 bases between. CDR3 length: 14 residues. Germline V gene lookup returns CDR1 DFQATT and CDR2 SNEGSKA (reference sequence).

The chain recombines TRBV20-1 with TRBJ2-1; D is unclear. The CDR3 spans 12 residues. Trimming cost V 6 bases and J 16 bases, with 22 bases left between them. In germline, CDR1 is DFQATT, CDR2 SNEGSKA (reference sequence). The CDR3, as DNA: TGCAGTGCCCATCCAAAGGGCGTAGAGTATTTCTTC. Protein: CSAHPKGVEYFF.

V is TRBV20-1 and J is TRBJ1-4, with a tentative D call TRBD1 (6 bases). The CDR3 contains 15 residues. The germline CDR1 and CDR2 sequences are DFQATT and SNEGSKA (reference sequence). Trimming removed 4 bases at V and 8 bases at J, with 20 bases between. DNA of the CDR3: TGCAGTGCTAATCCCACGGGACATGTAGCCGAAAAACTGTTTTTT. It specifies CSANPTGHVAEKLFF.

The chain recombines TRBV11-3 with TRBJ2-1; 7 positions match TRBD2. Germline values: CDR1 SGHNT, CDR2 YENEEA. This CDR3 has 15 amino acids. J gave up 5 bases and V 4 bases, and 8 bases lay outside the gene matches. Here the CDR3 reads CASSSLAEGHNEQFF. The CDR3 region has the DNA TGTGCCAGCAGCTCCCTAGCGGAAGGTCACAATGAGCAGTTCTTC.

Of note for this clonotype: A read error is possible here, since a much larger clone lies one base away. The chain uses TRBV12-3 or TRBV12-4 and TRBJ1-1; D not certain. V was trimmed by 2 bases and J by 1 base, leaving 5 bases between them. The CDR3 loop spans 13 amino acids. As DNA, the CDR3 is TGTGCCAGCAGTTTAAGTAAGAACACTGAAGCTTTCTTT. Encoded protein: CASSLSKNTEAFF.

The chain recombines TRBV29-1 with TRBJ1-5, with 8 nucleotides matching TRBD1. With V trimmed by 7 bases and J by 11 bases, 10 bases remained unmatched. Germline V CDR1 and CDR2: SQVTM, ANQGSEA. The CDR3 is 12 residues long. Written as DNA, the CDR3 is TGCAGCGCCACAGGGGGGGTTCTGTCCCAGCATTTT. Protein: CSATGGVLSQHF.

Regarding this clonotype: One end of the junction does not line up with germline, which may come from a read error. V usage is TRBV20-1 and J usage is TRBJ2-1; 8 positions match TRBD2. The CDR3 length is 15 residues. Germline V gene lookup returns CDR1 DFQATT and CDR2 SNEGSKA (reference sequence). Written as DNA, the CDR3 is TGCAATGCTAGGAGGGTTAGCGGGACTCTAAATGAGCAGTTCTTC. Translated: CNARRVSGTLNEQFF.

Of note for this clonotype: The junction does not match germline at one end; this may be a read error. V and J are TRBV5-1 and TRBJ2-1; D remains ambiguous. The CDR3 totals 18 residues. Germline V lookup: CDR1 SGHRS, CDR2 YFSETQ. The CDR3 DNA reads TGCGCCAGCAGCTTGGGGCTAGGGAACTTCAGCTCCTACAATGACCAGTTCTTC. This encodes CASSLGLGNFSSYNDQFF.

This clonotype was seen only a few times. The gene calls are TRBV10-1 and TRBJ2-5, with unresolved D. The CDR3 extends over 14 amino acids. CDR1 is WNHNN and CDR2 is SYGVQD in the germline V gene (reference sequence). Trimming pared 4 bases from V and 2 bases from J, leaving 11 bases between. The CDR3 region has the DNA TGCGCCAGCAGTGTTTACGGGCAACAAGAGACCCAGTACTTC. This gives the protein CASSVYGQQETQYF.